Here is one T cell receptor beta chain with its context. Its antigen is still unknown. This entry is derived from a study of T-cell reconstitution after alpha-beta-depleted transplantation in children. Findings and limits, study-wide: From newly produced T cells came most of the T-cell counts and diversity one year after transplant. Several patients had high TCRbeta diversity at day 60; it came from surviving recipient T cells and thymic progenitors. Expanded graft clones, several hundred of them, were reportedly the source of alpha-beta T cells about two months after transplant.

Unique molecular identifiers were used to barcode this TCRbeta library. In TCRdb, the PCR reads were re-called with MiXCR into one record per CDR3 protein. Counted here are about a million distinct CDR3 sequences, about 29% occurring once; the ten biggest clones make up approximately 30%. CDR1 is SGDLS and CDR2 is YYNGEE in the germline V gene. This CDR3 comprises 15 residues. Trimming removed 3 bases from V and 5 bases from J, with 14 bases in between. The genes are TRBV9 and TRBJ1-4; tentative D call: TRBD1 (6 bases). The sequencing used PBMCs, mostly from graft donor cells, collected 360 days after TCRalphabeta/CD19-depleted stem cell transplant. This TCR was sampled from a boy in the first two years of life who had a stem cell transplant for SCID, so the T cells may come from the graft donor. CDR3 amino acids: CASSEGVGDNEKLFF. The DNA of the CDR3 is TGTGCCAGCAGCGAGGGGGTGGGAGACAATGAAAAACTGTTTTTT.